The next 6 T cell receptor beta chains were all read from a single sample in a study of tumor-infiltrating lymphocytes in primary liver carcinoma (dated by TCRdb to 2016 to 2017). RNA from unsorted whole blood was extracted with TRIzol reagent, and germline DNA was obtained with the DNeasy Blood & Tissue kit. The sequencer listed for this sample is Illumina HiSeq 2500. Using a constant-region primer and ProtoScript II reverse transcriptase, TCRbeta-specific cDNA was reverse-transcribed from about 540 ng total RNA. Three nested multiplex PCR rounds, following a slightly modified ARM-PCR procedure, were used to build the TCRbeta libraries. Multiplex TRBV1-TRBV30 forward primers and a Cbeta reverse primer were used in the first two PCR rounds, each of which was run for around 10 cycles. TCRdb handled the public reads itself, with Q25 trimming in fastp and clone calling in MiXCR, and kept productive beta chains. All rows with the same CDR3 protein become a single entry with the most common DNA and genes. The sample data list about 180,000 distinct CDR3 sequences, and around 60% of these were observed just once. Of the sample, around three quarters falls within the top ten clones.

Input material: peripheral blood. The receptors come from a man aged 35 to 55 with primary liver carcinoma and hepatitis B virus infection.

About this clonotype: The junction shows a germline mismatch at one end, possibly a read error. This chain joins TRBV11-2 and TRBJ2-2; 7 bases map to TRBD1. The germline CDR1 and CDR2 sequences are SGHAT and FQNNGV. The CDR3 loop spans 17 amino acids. DNA for the CDR3: TGTGCCAGCGGCTTTGATCGCGACAGGGTCGGCACCGGGGAACTGTTTTTT. It encodes CASGFDRDRVGTGELFF. Based on the CDR3 plus reference TRBV11-2 and TRBJ2-2, the full variable domain is EAGVAQSPRYKIIEKRQSVAFWCNPISGHATLYWYQQILGQGPKLLIQFQNNGVVDDSQLPKDRFSAERLKGVDSTLKIQPAKLEDSAVYLCASGFDRDRVGTGELFFGEGSRLTVL.

The chain is built from TRBV4-1 and TRBJ2-2, with D uncertain. V was pared by 0 bases and J by 5 bases, with 7 bases between. Germline assignment: CDR1 MGHRA and CDR2 YSYEKL. This CDR3 is 14 amino acids long. The chain's CDR3 is CASSQDLGTGELFF. The CDR3 region has the DNA TGCGCCAGCAGCCAAGATCTTGGGACCGGGGAGCTGTTTTTT.

Of note for this clonotype: At one end, the junction sequence differs from germline, possibly due to a read error. This chain joins TRBV11-2 and TRBJ2-1, with D possibly TRBD2 on 6 matching bases. The CDR3 extends over 17 amino acids. CDR1 SGHAT and CDR2 FQNNGV come from the germline V gene. In nucleotides, the CDR3 is TGTCCCAGCAGGCGAATTTTGAGCGGGCTTACTGCGTATGAGCAGTTCTTC. It specifies CPSRRILSGLTAYEQFF. Full variable domain (outside the CDR3, taken from reference TRBV11-2 and TRBJ2-1): EAGVAQSPRYKIIEKRQSVAFWCNPISGHATLYWYQQILGQGPKLLIQFQNNGVVDDSQLPKDRFSAERLKGVDSTLKIQPAKLEDSAVYLCPSRRILSGLTAYEQFFGPGTRLTVL.

V is TRBV5-1 and J is TRBJ2-3; D unresolved. Germline V gene sequence: CDR1 SGHRS, CDR2 YFSETQ. This CDR3 is 14 amino acids long. The ends were cut back, 5 bases at V and 1 base at J, with 11 bases in the middle. As DNA, the CDR3 is TGCGCCAGCAGGGAGACCGGTGGCACAGATACGCAGTATTTT. It yields the protein CASRETGGTDTQYF.

This clonotype was seen more than once but under ten times. The chain has TRBV6-1 and TRBJ2-2, with 8 bases identical to TRBD1. Germline V gives CDR1 MNHNS, CDR2 SASEGT. The trim removed 9 bases at V and 1 base at J, leaving 7 bases unmatched. This CDR3 is 15 amino acids long. CDR3 bases: TGTGCCAGAAACCGGGGACAGGTGAACACCGGGGAGCTGTTTTTT. Protein sequence: CARNRGQVNTGELFF.

With regard to this clonotype: The junction shows a germline mismatch at one end, possibly a read error. The V gene is TRBV29-1, the J gene TRBJ2-1; TRBD1 matches 7 bases. This CDR3 contains 14 residues. Per the germline V gene, CDR1 is SQVTM and CDR2 is ANQGSEA. The CDR3 loop is CSDTLPTGFNEKFF. DNA for the CDR3: TGCAGCGACACCCTCCCGACAGGGTTCAATGAGAAGTTCTTC.